These T cell receptor beta chains were read from a single sample in a study of beta chain features in type 1 diabetes. Produced via immunoSEQ multiplex PCR; TCRdb's table is partial and in-frame only. The data contain hundreds of thousands of clones, 10% to 15% of them singletons. The specimen was naive CD4+ T cells from blood. These TCRs come from a man younger than 30 in good health. Both conserved end residues are part of each CDR3. Fields, in order: V gene, D gene, clone size, J gene, CDR3 DNA, CDR3 protein. D genes are given only for firm matches. The listing skips clone size in some rows; elsewhere it reads once, few, many or a size class.

TRBV20-1,-,few,TRBJ2-7,TGCAGTGCCGTCTCCCAGTGGGAGCAGTACTTC,CSAVSQWEQYF
TRBV4-3,-,-,TRBJ2-6,TGCGCCAGCAGCCAAGAAGTAGCCGAGAGGAGGGCCAACGTCCTGACTTTC,CASSQEVAERRANVLTF
TRBV28,-,-,TRBJ1-2,TGTGCCAGCAGTTTAACAAGATCGAACTATGGCTACACCTTC,CASSLTRSNYGYTF
TRBV29-1,TRBD2,few,TRBJ2-1,TGCAGCGTTGAATCCAGAAGCGGGGCCTACAATGAGCAGTTCTTC,CSVESRSGAYNEQFF
TRBV7-2,-,-,TRBJ1-5,TGTGCCAGCAGCTTATATGGGGGGGAACAGCCCCAGCATTTT,CASSLYGGEQPQHF
TRBV5-1,TRBD1,few,TRBJ1-1,TGCGCCAGCAGCTTCACAGGGGGCCGGACTGAAGCTTTCTTT,CASSFTGGRTEAFF
TRBV6-5,-,-,TRBJ1-6,TGTGCCAGCAGTTACTCCTCCAGGGGAGCTTCACCCCTCCACTTT,CASSYSSRGASPLHF
TRBV5-4,-,few,TRBJ2-2,TGTGCCAGCAGCCCGGCCCTACAGACGAACACCGGGGAGCTGTTTTTT,CASSPALQTNTGELFF
TRBV7-2,-,few,TRBJ2-1,TGTGCCAGCAGCTCAGGGTCTGAGCAGTTCTTC,CASSSGSEQFF
TRBV7-2,TRBD1,few,TRBJ1-3,TGTGCCAGCAGCTCCGGGACAGGGTTAAACACCATATATTTT,CASSSGTGLNTIYF
TRBV30,TRBD1,few,TRBJ1-4,TGTGCCTGGAGTGTGGGGACAGGAACTGAAAAACTGTTTTTT,CAWSVGTGTEKLFF
TRBV14,TRBD1,few,TRBJ1-2,TGTGCCAGCAGCCAAGGAGCTTCAGGGGGCTATGGCTACACCTTC,CASSQGASGGYGYTF
TRBV4-2,-,-,TRBJ1-1,TGTGCCAGCAGCCCCCTTGGTGCGGGAAGGGTAGAAGCTTTCTTT,CASSPLGAGRVEAFF
TRBV10-3,TRBD2,-,TRBJ2-1,TGTGCCACCCAAGGACCGAGCGGGGCCTACAATGAGCAGTTCTTC,CATQGPSGAYNEQFF
TRBV6-4,-,-,TRBJ2-1,TGTGCCAGCAGTGCCCTTCTCAGTAGGAGATTCAATGAGCAGTTCTTC,CASSALLSRRFNEQFF
TRBV2,-,-,TRBJ2-7,TGTGCCAGCAGCGGAGATCGGGCCTACGAGCAGTACTTC,CASSGDRAYEQYF
TRBV7-3,TRBD1,few,TRBJ2-7,TGTGCCAGCAGTATGGGACAGCCATCGGGAGAGCAGTACTTC,CASSMGQPSGEQYF
TRBV7-9,-,-,TRBJ1-6,TGTGCCAGCAGCCCGGGGATGGCACCCCTCCACTTT,CASSPGMAPLHF
TRBV5-6,TRBD2,few,TRBJ2-7,TGTGCCAGCAGCTTGGCTAGCGGCGAGCAGTACTTC,CASSLASGEQYF
TRBV7-9,-,few,TRBJ2-7,TGTGCCAGCAGCTTAGGGAATTCAGGGGTTTACGAGCAGTACTTC,CASSLGNSGVYEQYF
TRBV5-4,-,-,TRBJ2-1,TGTGCCAGCAGCCGACCGACAGCACCTAATGAGCAGTTCTTC,CASSRPTAPNEQFF
TRBV15,TRBD1,-,TRBJ2-7,TGTGCCACCAGCAGAAGACAGGGGGTCTCCTACGAGCAGTACTTC,CATSRRQGVSYEQYF
TRBV2,TRBD1,few,TRBJ1-1,TGTGCCAGCATTCTCACAGGGGGTAACACTGAAGCTTTCTTT,CASILTGGNTEAFF
TRBV2,TRBD1,few,TRBJ2-1,TGTGCCAGCATACGGGGACAGATTTACAATGAGCAGTTCTTC,CASIRGQIYNEQFF
TRBV28,-,-,TRBJ2-5,TGTGCCAGCAGTTTTGGGGCAACAAGAGAGACCCAGTACTTC,CASSFGATRETQYF
TRBV13,TRBD1,-,TRBJ2-1,TGTGCCAGCAGCCCGACATACCTCCGGGACAGGGGGCCCCACAATGAGCAGTTCTTC,CASSPTYLRDRGPHNEQFF
TRBV7-7,TRBD2,-,TRBJ2-5,TGTGCCAGCAGCTTAGGACTAGCGGGGGGACAAGAGACCCAGTACTTC,CASSLGLAGGQETQYF
TRBV2,TRBD2,few,TRBJ2-7,TGTGCCAGCAGTGCAACTAGCGGGAGGATCTACGAGCAGTACTTC,CASSATSGRIYEQYF
TRBV7-9,TRBD1,-,TRBJ1-1,TGTGCCAGCAGCTTAAGGGGGCGAAACACTGAAGCTTTCTTT,CASSLRGRNTEAFF
TRBV28,TRBD1,few,TRBJ2-2,TGTGCCAGCAGCCGTACGACAGGGATCGTCGGGGAGCTGTTTTTT,CASSRTTGIVGELFF
TRBV30,-,-,TRBJ2-5,TGTGCCTGGACTACCTCCGGGACCCAGTACTTC,CAWTTSGTQYF
TRBV9,-,few,TRBJ1-2,TGTGCCAGCAGCCCAACAGGGATCCGGGGTGGCTACACCTTC,CASSPTGIRGGYTF
TRBV29-1,TRBD1,-,TRBJ1-2,TGCAGCGTTGTGGTCATACAGGGGAGCTATGGCTACACCTTC,CSVVVIQGSYGYTF
TRBV5-5,-,few,TRBJ1-1,TGTGCCAGCAGCTCGAGGACAGCCGAGAAAGCTTTCTTT,CASSSRTAEKAFF
TRBV7-2,TRBD1,-,TRBJ1-5,TGTGCCAGCAGCTTACGGACAGGGGGTCAGCCCCAGCATTTT,CASSLRTGGQPQHF
TRBV14,-,-,TRBJ2-1,TGTGCCAGCAGCCAAGACGAGAGGGTGGCCTACAATGAGCAGTTCTTC,CASSQDERVAYNEQFF
TRBV5-1,-,few,TRBJ2-1,TGCGCCAGCAGCTTGGTCCCGGGCCAAGAAGGGGGAATGTTCTTC,CASSLVPGQEGGMFF
TRBV29-1,-,few,TRBJ2-7,TGCAGCGTTGAAGTGGGACGGAGGGGGCAGGGAGAGCAGTACTTC,CSVEVGRRGQGEQYF
TRBV4-3,TRBD2,-,TRBJ2-3,TGCGCCAGCAGCCAAGAAGGTTCTAGCGGGGGGGCAGATACGCAGTATTTT,CASSQEGSSGGADTQYF
TRBV11-2,-,-,TRBJ2-3,TGTGCCAGCAGCCCCCGTTCGTTCACAGATACGCAGTATTTT,CASSPRSFTDTQYF
TRBV5-1,-,few,TRBJ1-1,TGCGCCAGCAGCTTGGAAGGCAGGCTGGAGGTCACTGAAGCTTTCTTT,CASSLEGRLEVTEAFF
TRBV28,TRBD1,-,TRBJ2-3,TGTGCCAGCGGACCGGGACAGGGGCCCGATACGCAGTATTTT,CASGPGQGPDTQYF
TRBV7-7,-,-,TRBJ2-1,TGTGCTATTCGTACAGGATACAATGAGCAGTTCTTC,CAIRTGYNEQFF
TRBV14,-,-,TRBJ2-3,TGTGCCAGCAGGAGGCTGGGCAGCGGCAGCACAGATACGCAGTATTTT,CASRRLGSGSTDTQYF
TRBV7-2,-,-,TRBJ2-7,TGTGCCAGCAGCTTAAATGTACAGGCGACCTACGAGCAGTACTTC,CASSLNVQATYEQYF
TRBV5-6,TRBD2,-,TRBJ2-3,TGTGCCAGCAGCTTGTTTTGGCGGGGGGGCTCCACAGATACGCAGTATTTT,CASSLFWRGGSTDTQYF